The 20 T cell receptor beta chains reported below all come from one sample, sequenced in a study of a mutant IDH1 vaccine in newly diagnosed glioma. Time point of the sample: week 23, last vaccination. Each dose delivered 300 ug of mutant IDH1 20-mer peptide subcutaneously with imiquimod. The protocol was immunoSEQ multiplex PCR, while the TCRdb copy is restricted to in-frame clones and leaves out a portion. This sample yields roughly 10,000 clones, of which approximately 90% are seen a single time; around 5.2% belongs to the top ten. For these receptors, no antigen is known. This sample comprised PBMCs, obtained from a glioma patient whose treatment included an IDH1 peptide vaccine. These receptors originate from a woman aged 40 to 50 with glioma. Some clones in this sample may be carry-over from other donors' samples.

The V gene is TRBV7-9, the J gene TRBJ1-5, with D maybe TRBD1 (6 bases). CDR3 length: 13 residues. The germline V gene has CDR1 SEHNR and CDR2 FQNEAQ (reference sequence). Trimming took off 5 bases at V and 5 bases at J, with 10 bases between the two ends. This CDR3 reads CASSDNRDQPQHF. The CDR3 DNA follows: TGTGCCAGCAGCGACAACAGGGATCAGCCCCAGCATTTT.

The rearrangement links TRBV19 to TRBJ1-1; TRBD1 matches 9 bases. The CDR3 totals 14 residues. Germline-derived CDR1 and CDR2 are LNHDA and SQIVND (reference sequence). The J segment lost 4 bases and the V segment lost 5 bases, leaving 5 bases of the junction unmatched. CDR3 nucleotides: TGTGCCAGTAGTCCGGGACAGGGAACCACTGAAGCTTTCTTT. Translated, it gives CASSPGQGTTEAFF. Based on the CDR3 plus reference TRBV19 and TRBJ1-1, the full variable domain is DGGITQSPKYLFRKEGQNVTLSCEQNLNHDAMYWYRQDPGQGLRLIYYSQIVNDFQKGDIAEGYSVSREKKESFPLTVTSAQKNPTAFYLCASSPGQGTTEAFFGQGTRLTVV.

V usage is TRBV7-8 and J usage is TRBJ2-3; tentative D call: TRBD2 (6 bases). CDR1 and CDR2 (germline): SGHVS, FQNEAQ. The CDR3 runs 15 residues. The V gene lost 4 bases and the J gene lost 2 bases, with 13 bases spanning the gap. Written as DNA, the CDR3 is TGTGCCAGCAGCTCCCAGCCGGGACTCACAGATACGCAGTATTTT. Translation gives CASSSQPGLTDTQYF.

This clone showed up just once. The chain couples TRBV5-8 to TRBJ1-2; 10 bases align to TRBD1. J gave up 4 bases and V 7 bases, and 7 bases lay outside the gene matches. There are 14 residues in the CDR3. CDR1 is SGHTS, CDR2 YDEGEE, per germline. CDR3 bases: TGTGCCAGCTACTTCAGGGACAGGGGCTATGGCTACACCTTC. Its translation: CASYFRDRGYGYTF.

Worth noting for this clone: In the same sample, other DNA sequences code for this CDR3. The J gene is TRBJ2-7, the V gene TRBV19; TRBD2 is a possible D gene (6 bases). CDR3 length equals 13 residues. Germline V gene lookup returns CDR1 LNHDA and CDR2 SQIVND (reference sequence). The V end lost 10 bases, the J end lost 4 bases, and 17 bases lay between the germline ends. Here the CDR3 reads CATSGGNFYEQYF. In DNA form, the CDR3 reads TGTGCCACCTCTGGGGGGAACTTTTACGAGCAGTACTTC.

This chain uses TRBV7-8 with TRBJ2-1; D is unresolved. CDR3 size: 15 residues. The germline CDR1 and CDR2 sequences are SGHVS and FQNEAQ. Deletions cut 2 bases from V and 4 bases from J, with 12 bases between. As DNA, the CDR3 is TGTGCCAGCAGCTTACGGGCAGAACATTACAATGAGCAGTTCTTC. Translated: CASSLRAEHYNEQFF.

The CDR3 region is CAWSVRGSGGHEQYF. The CDR3, as DNA: TGTGCCTGGAGTGTAAGGGGTAGTGGTGGCCACGAGCAGTACTTC. The chain links TRBV30 to TRBJ2-7; perhaps TRBD1 as D (5 bases). The germline V and J ends were trimmed by 0 bases and 5 bases, with 17 bases remaining between them. The CDR3 runs 15 residues. Looked up from germline, CDR1 is GTSNPN and CDR2 is SVGIG (reference sequence). Full variable domain (outside the CDR3, taken from reference TRBV30 and TRBJ2-7): SQTIHQWPATLVQPVGSPLSLECTVEGTSNPNLYWYRQAAGRGLQLLFYSVGIGQISSEVPQNLSASRPQDRQFILSSKKLLLSDSGFYLCAWSVRGSGGHEQYFGPGTRLTVT.

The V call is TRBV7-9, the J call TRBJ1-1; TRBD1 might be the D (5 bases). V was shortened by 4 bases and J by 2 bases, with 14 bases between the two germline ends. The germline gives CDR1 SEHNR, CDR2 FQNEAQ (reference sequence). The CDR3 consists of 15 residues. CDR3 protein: CASSSEGIRNTEAFF. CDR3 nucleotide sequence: TGTGCCAGCAGCTCTGAGGGGATAAGAAACACTGAAGCTTTCTTT.

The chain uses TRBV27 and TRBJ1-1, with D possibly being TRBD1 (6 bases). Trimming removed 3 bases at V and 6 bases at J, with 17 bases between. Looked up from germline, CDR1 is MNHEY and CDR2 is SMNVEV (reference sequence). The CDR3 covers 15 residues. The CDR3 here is CASSLGGRGYSEAFF. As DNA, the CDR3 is TGTGCCAGCAGTTTGGGGGGCAGGGGATATTCTGAAGCTTTCTTT.

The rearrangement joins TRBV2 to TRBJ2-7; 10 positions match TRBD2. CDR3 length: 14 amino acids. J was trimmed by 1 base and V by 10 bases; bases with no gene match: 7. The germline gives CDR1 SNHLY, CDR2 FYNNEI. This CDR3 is CATPRAGGSYEQYF. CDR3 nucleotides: TGTGCCACCCCCAGAGCGGGGGGGTCCTACGAGCAGTACTTC.

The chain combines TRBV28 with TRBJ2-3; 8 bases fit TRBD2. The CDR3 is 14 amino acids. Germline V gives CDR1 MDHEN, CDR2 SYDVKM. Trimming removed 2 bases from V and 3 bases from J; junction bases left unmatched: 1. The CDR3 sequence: CASSLPSGTDTQYF. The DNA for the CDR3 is TGTGCCAGCAGTTTACCTAGCGGGACAGATACGCAGTATTTT.

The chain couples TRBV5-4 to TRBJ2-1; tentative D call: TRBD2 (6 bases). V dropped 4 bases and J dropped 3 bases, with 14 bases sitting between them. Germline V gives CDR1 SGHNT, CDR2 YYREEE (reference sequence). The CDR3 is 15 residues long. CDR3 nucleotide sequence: TGTGCCAGCAGCCCCGGAATAGCGGACTACAATGAGCAGTTCTTC. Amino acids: CASSPGIADYNEQFF.

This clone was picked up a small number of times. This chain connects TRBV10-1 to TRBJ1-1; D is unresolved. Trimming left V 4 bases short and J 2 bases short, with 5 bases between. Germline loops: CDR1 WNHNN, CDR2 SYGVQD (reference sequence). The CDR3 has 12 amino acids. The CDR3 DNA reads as TGCGCCAGCAGTGGACCTAACACTGAAGCTTTCTTT. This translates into CASSGPNTEAFF.

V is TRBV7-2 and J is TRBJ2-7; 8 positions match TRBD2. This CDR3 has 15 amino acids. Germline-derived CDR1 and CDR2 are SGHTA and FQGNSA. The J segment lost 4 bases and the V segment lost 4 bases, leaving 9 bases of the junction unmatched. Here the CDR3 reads CASSWFGGEKYEQYF. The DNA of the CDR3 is TGTGCCAGCAGCTGGTTCGGGGGGGAGAAATACGAGCAGTACTTC.

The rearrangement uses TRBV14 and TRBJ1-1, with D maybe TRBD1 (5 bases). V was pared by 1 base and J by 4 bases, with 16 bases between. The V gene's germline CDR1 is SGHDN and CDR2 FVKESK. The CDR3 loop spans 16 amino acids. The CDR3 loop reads CASSQGGGTWATEAFF. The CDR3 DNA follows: TGTGCCAGCAGCCAAGGAGGCGGGACTTGGGCCACTGAAGCTTTCTTT.

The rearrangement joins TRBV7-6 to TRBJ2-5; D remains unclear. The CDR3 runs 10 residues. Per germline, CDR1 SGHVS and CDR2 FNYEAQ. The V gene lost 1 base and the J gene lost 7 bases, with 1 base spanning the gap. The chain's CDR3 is CASSLGTQYF. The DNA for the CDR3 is TGTGCCAGCAGCTTAGGGACCCAGTACTTC.

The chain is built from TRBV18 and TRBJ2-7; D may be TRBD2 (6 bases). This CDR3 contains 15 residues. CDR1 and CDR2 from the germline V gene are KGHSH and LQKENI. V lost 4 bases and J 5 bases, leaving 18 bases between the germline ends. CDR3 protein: CASSLAFAREDEQYF. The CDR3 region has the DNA TGTGCCAGCTCACTTGCATTTGCCAGGGAGGACGAGCAGTACTTC.

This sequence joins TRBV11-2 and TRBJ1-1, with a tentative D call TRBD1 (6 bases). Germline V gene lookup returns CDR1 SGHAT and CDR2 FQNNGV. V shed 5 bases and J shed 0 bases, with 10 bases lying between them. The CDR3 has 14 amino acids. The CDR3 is CASSLDSLNTEAFF. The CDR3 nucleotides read TGTGCCAGCAGCCTGGACAGCTTGAACACTGAAGCTTTCTTT.

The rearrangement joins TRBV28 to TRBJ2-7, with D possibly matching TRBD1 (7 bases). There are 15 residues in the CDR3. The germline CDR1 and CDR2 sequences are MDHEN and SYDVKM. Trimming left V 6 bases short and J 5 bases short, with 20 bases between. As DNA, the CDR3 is TGTGCCAGCAGAGGAGAAGGGGGCGGGATCCACGAGCAGTACTTC. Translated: CASRGEGGGIHEQYF.

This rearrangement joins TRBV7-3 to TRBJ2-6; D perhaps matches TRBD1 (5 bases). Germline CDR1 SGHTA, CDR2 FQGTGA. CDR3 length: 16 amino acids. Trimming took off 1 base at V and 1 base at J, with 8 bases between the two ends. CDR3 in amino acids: CASSLRAGSGANVLTF. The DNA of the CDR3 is TGTGCCAGCAGCTTAAGGGCAGGGTCTGGGGCCAACGTCCTGACTTTC.